The entry below gives a single TCR beta chain sequence along with its context. Antigen specificity is unknown. The data were taken from a study of OX40 agonist ivuxolimab in advanced cancers. On the study more broadly: Ivuxolimab is an agonistic anti-OX40 (CD134) antibody, and patients were treated with it. Therapy given before enrollment (anti-PD-1, anti-PD-L1 or anti-CTLA-4) was allowed, and 35% to 45% had some.

CDR1 is SGHKS, CDR2 YYEKEE, per germline (reference sequence). V lost 4 bases to trimming and J lost 6 bases; unmatched junction nucleotides: 13. The CDR3 consists of 15 residues. Findings and caveats of the study: CD8+ T cells showed, on average, more clonal expansion than CD4+ cells. CD4+ and CD8+ T cells in blood underwent clonal expansion by week 6 at 0.1 to 3.0 mg/kg.

The repertoire was sequenced with immunoSEQ multiplex PCR; TCRdb's copy has only in-frame clones and lacks some. The top ten clones hold around 10% of a sample with 40,000 to 50,000 clones, about 86% of them seen once. V and J are TRBV5-5 and TRBJ2-7, with 7 bases that match TRBD1. This TCR derives from an adult with an advanced solid tumor such as melanoma, head and neck, liver or kidney cancer. The source was CD4+ or CD8+ T cells sorted from blood, collected in a trial of the OX40 agonist ivuxolimab. The CDR3 spells CASSLTPKQGIEQYF. The CDR3 DNA sequence: TGTGCCAGCAGCCTTACACCCAAACAGGGGATCGAGCAGTACTTC.